Detailed here is one T cell receptor beta chain. The antigen remains unidentified. Healthy Caucasians supplied all donations. The sample belongs to a study of identical twins. Findings and caveats of the study: With abundant cord blood beta clonotypes, insertions were fewer; memory repertoires showed no such pattern.

TCRdb processed the 5' RACE reads anew with MiXCR; each CDR3 protein has one entry. The sample has around 690,000 distinct CDR3 sequences, 21% seen once. The sample was also linked to a second study, of T cells expressing NK-cell markers. That source adds: Each TCR beta repertoire originated in sorted T cells that were CD3+CD56+NKG2C+, CD3+CD56+NKG2C- or CD3+CD56-NKG2C+. Just one sequenced donor of eight was HCMV-seronegative, while seven were seropositive.

The TCR originated in a woman under 30 in good health. The sequencing sample was made of PBMCs.

CDR3 sequence (DNA): TGTGCCAGCAGCCTGGAGAGGGTAAGGGACACTGAAGCTTTCTTT. Amino acid sequence: CASSLERVRDTEAFF. The chain employs TRBV7-9 and TRBJ1-1; D gene unclear. CDR3 length equals 15 residues. The germline V and J ends were trimmed by 5 bases and 3 bases, with 16 bases remaining between them. Per the germline V gene, CDR1 is SEHNR and CDR2 is FQNEAQ (reference sequence).